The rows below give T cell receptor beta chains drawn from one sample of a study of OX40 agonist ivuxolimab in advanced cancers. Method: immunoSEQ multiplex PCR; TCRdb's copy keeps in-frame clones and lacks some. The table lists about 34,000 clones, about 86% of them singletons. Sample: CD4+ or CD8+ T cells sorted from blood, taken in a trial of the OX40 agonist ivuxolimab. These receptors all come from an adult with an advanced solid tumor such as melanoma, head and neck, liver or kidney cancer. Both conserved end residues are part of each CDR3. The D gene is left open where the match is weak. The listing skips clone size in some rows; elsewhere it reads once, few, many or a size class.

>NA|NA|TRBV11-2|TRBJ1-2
CASSLAGAPYGYTF
TGTGCCAGCAGCTTAGCAGGGGCTCCTTATGGCTACACCTTC
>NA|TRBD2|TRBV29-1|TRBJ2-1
CSVVVAGGYNEQFF
TGCAGCGTTGTAGTTGCGGGGGGGTACAATGAGCAGTTCTTC
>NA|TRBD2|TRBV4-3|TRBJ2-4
CASSRNSLAGEFRNIQYF
TGCGCCAGCAGCCGCAATTCCCTAGCGGGAGAATTCCGGAACATTCAGTACTTC
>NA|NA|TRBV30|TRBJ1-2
CAWSVGGQGTGYTF
TGTGCCTGGAGTGTAGGGGGGCAGGGGACCGGCTACACCTTC
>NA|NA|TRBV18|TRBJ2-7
CASSPRRYEQYF
TGTGCCAGCTCACCCCGAAGATACGAGCAGTACTTC
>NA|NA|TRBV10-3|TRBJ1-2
CAISAPGYYGYTF
TGTGCCATCAGTGCCCCAGGGTACTATGGCTACACCTTC
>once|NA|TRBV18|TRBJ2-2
CASSPPRDKLTGELFF
TGTGCCAGCTCACCCCCTCGGGACAAGCTCACCGGGGAGCTGTTTTTT
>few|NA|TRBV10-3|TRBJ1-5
CAISAAGAQGRNQPQHF
TGTGCCATCAGTGCCGCCGGGGCCCAGGGGCGCAATCAGCCCCAGCATTTT
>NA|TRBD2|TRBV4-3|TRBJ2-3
CASSPLGSGRNGDTQYF
TGCGCCAGCAGCCCCCTCGGTAGCGGGAGAAATGGAGATACGCAGTATTTT
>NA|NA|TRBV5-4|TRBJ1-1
CASSSPGGDAFF
TGTGCCAGCAGCTCGCCGGGGGGAGACGCTTTCTTT
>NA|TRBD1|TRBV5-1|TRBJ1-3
CASRDRDRGSGNTIYF
TGCGCCAGCAGAGACCGGGACAGGGGGTCTGGAAACACCATATATTTT
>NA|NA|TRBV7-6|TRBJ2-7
CASSLPGSYEQYF
TGTGCCAGCAGCTTACCAGGGTCGTACGAGCAGTACTTC
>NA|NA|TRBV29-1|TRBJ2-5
CSLRVGSETQYF
TGCAGCCTGAGGGTAGGGTCAGAGACCCAGTACTTC
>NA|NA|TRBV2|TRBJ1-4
CASSWSGRNEKLFF
TGTGCCAGCAGTTGGAGCGGGCGTAATGAAAAACTGTTTTTT
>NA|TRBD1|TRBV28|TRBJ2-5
CASSLWGTGTKETQYF
TGTGCCAGCAGTTTATGGGGGACAGGGACAAAAGAGACCCAGTACTTC
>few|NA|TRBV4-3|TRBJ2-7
CASSQGIGLFSYEQYF
TGCGCCAGCAGCCAAGGAATTGGTTTATTCAGCTACGAGCAGTACTTC
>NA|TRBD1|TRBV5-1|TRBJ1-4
CASATGAPGEKLFF
TGCGCCAGTGCTACAGGGGCCCCGGGGGAAAAACTGTTTTTT
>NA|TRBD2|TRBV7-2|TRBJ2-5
CASSFGTSGRPGETQYF
TGTGCCAGCAGCTTCGGGACTAGCGGGAGACCGGGAGAGACCCAGTACTTC
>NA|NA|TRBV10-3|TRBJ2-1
CAVDPGGVDEQFF
TGTGCCGTGGACCCGGGCGGGGTGGATGAGCAGTTCTTC
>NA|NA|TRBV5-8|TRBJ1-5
CASSIGRGGQPQHF
TGTGCCAGCAGCATCGGCCGGGGGGGTCAGCCCCAGCATTTT
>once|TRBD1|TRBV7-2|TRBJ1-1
CASSTGTGGITEAFF
TGTGCCAGCAGCACCGGGACAGGGGGAATAACTGAAGCTTTCTTT
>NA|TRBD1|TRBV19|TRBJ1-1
CASSTPGQTNTEAFF
TGTGCCAGTAGTACCCCGGGACAGACTAACACTGAAGCTTTCTTT
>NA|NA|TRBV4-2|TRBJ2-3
CASSPRSSDTQYF
TGTGCCAGCAGCCCCCGGAGTTCAGATACGCAGTATTTT
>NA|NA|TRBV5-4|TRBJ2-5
CASREGAGETQYF
TGTGCCAGCAGGGAGGGGGCGGGGGAGACCCAGTACTTC
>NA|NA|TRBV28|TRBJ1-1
CASRPSRVGRGEAFF
TGTGCCAGCAGGCCTTCCAGGGTGGGAAGGGGTGAAGCTTTCTTT
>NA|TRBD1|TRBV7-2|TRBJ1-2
CASSWDSYGYTF
TGTGCCAGCAGCTGGGACAGCTATGGCTACACCTTC
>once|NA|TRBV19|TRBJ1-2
CASSKHLWANYGYTF
TGTGCCAGTAGTAAACATCTTTGGGCTAACTATGGCTACACCTTC
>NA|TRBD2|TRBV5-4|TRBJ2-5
CASSPRLATSQETQYF
TGTGCCAGCAGCCCTCGACTAGCGACGTCCCAAGAGACCCAGTACTTC
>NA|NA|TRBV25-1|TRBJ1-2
CASSSRDTHYGYTF
TGTGCCAGCAGTTCTCGGGACACCCACTATGGCTACACCTTC
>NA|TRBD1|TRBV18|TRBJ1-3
CASSTGGSISGNTIYF
TGTGCCAGCTCAACAGGGGGCTCGATCTCTGGAAACACCATATATTTT
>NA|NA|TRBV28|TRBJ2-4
CASSLEQDNIEYF
TGTGCCAGCAGTTTGGAGCAGGATAACATCGAGTACTTC
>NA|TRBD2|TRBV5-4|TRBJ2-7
CAGSLGLGSSEQYF
TGTGCCGGCAGCTTGGGACTAGGCAGCTCCGAGCAGTACTTC
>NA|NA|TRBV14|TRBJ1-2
CASSQGQGYYGYTF
TGTGCCAGCAGCCAAGGTCAGGGGTACTATGGCTACACCTTC
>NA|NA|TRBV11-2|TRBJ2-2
CASSAGAVSTGELFF
TGTGCCAGCAGCGCCGGGGCAGTCTCCACCGGGGAGCTGTTTTTT
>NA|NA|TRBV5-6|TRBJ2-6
CASSPGPGFSGANVLTF
TGTGCCAGCAGCCCTGGGCCAGGTTTCTCTGGGGCCAACGTCCTGACTTTC
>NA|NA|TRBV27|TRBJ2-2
CASSPLVNTGELFF
TGTGCCAGCAGCCCCTTGGTTAACACCGGGGAGCTGTTTTTT
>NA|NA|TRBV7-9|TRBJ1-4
CASSLGRVESEKLFF
TGTGCCAGCAGCTTAGGCAGGGTGGAATCAGAAAAACTGTTTTTT
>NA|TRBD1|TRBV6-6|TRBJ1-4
CASSYSTGANEKLFF
TGTGCCAGCAGTTACTCGACAGGGGCCAATGAAAAACTGTTTTTT
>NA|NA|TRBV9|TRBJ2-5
CASSVFGGGGGETQYF
TGTGCCAGCAGCGTGTTCGGGGGCGGAGGGGGCGAGACCCAGTACTTC
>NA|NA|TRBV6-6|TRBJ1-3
CASSAFSGYTIYF
TGTGCCAGCAGTGCCTTCTCTGGATACACCATATATTTT
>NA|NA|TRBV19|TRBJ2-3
CASSIGGGEADTQYF
TGTGCCAGTAGTATTGGAGGGGGCGAGGCAGATACGCAGTATTTT
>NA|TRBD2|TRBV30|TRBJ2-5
CAWDGTSGEETQYF
TGTGCCTGGGATGGGACTAGCGGGGAGGAGACCCAGTACTTC
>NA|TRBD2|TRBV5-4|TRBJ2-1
CASSRLAGGTYNEQFF
TGTGCCAGCAGCCGACTAGCGGGAGGAACCTACAATGAGCAGTTCTTC
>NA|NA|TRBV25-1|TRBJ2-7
CASSEGGREQYF
TGTGCCAGCAGTGAGGGGGGGCGCGAGCAGTACTTC
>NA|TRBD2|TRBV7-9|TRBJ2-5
CASSLVTSGRALETQYF
TGTGCCAGCAGCTTAGTTACTAGCGGGAGGGCCTTAGAGACCCAGTACTTC